This T cell receptor beta chain was captured by sequencing in a study of human T cells and chemical hapten exposure (TCRdb year 2021). In the study overall: For sensitization, 2% DPC in acetone was applied to a 2 cm by 2 cm area of upper inner arm skin. Patch testing was performed on the upper back with Finn chambers containing 0.01% DPC, and the patch tests were scored after 6 days according to International Contact Dermatitis Research Group standards. Most of the patients in the cohort were female, and the cohort covered alopecia areata with under or over 50% scalp involvement, alopecia totalis and alopecia universalis. Both TCR alpha and TCR beta chains were sequenced from each blood RNA sample. In alopecia patients, the study followed how the peripheral blood TCR repertoire changed in vivo over primary and secondary sensitization to diphenylcyclopropenone (DPC), a hapten. Throughout the study period of roughly 24 weeks, patients also received therapeutic DPC doses to the scalp every week. Blood samples were taken from patients before sensitization (week 0) and then at 2, 6 and about 24 weeks after DPC sensitization. Libraries were combined into a pool for sequencing, and differences in TCR yield between samples came mainly from small differences in library volumes within the pool. Blood for TCR sequencing was provided by twenty-nine alopecia patients at one to four time points (pre-sensitization, 2, 6 and 24 weeks). The investigation overall reported the following: Significantly more large CDR3 similarity clusters were formed by expanded TCRs than by pre-sensitization or healthy control sets, consistent with antigen-driven responses. Patch test score was positively correlated with the number of PT1 expanded TCRs, with significance at thresholds 8, 16 and 32 but not at 4. All patients had alopecia, a presumed autoimmune disease, so their immune response might differ from that of healthy individuals. After repeated subsampling, the strength of the expansion versus patch-test correlation and the threshold at which it became significant changed. DPC sensitization did not change how many TCRs were above 1 in 1000 frequency, and no evidence was found of alterations in global repertoire structure.

About this clonotype: Its antigen is currently not known. A read error is possible here, since a much larger clone lies one base away.

The label giving this sample's time point can be read as: patch test 2, 6 weeks after DPC sensitization. Explained via the paper, the treatment or condition label denotes: therapeutic diphenylcyclopropenone sensitization with weekly scalp DPC. Total RNA was isolated from unfractionated whole blood collected in Tempus Blood RNA tubes. At every patch-test visit, the blood draw took place before the patch test was put on. Patients were eligible if aged 18 to 70, diagnosed with alopecia and judged suitable for DPC therapy, and pregnant patients were excluded. Library preparation was by RACE. These reads were obtained on a NextSeq 500. During library preparation, unique molecular identifiers were attached to individual cDNA molecules so that TCRs could be counted quantitatively and reproducibly. In the original analysis: The median number of TCRs per sample was approximately 98,000, ranging from about 23,224 to 700,000. V, J and CDR3 annotation of the TCR reads was carried out using the Decombinator software suite. To make PS versus PT1 abundance plots, every sample was subsampled to the same number of TCRs (28,000). TCRs were defined as expanded if absent before sensitization and observed at least eight times at the 2-week time point. Clones were called with MiXCR by TCRdb after fastp trimmed the public reads at Q25, and only in-frame beta chains were retained. CDR3 protein duplicates are merged, each entry listing the most common genes and DNA. TCRdb's processing, not the authors', yielded these V and J calls. A total of about 42,000 distinct CDR3 sequences appear in this sample, 8.5% to 10% of them only once. Of the sample, 11% to 15% is held by the ten largest clones.

V sheds 0 bases and J sheds 6 bases, leaving 7 bases between their ends. Taken from cysteine to phenylalanine, the CDR3 has 13 residues. Only the CDR3 DNA stays, 39 bases, in frame from base 1. CDR1 and CDR2 are drawn from the germline V gene (reference sequence): MNHEY, SMNVEV. This receptor was identified in a woman aged 25-40 years with alopecia areata. Some clones in this sample may be carry-over from other donors' samples. The source material was whole blood, sampled in connection with sensitization to the hapten diphenylcyclopropenone (DPC). The chain joins TRBV27 to TRBJ2-3; no confident D gene assignment can be made. The CDR3 amino acid sequence is: CASSLSCRDTQYF. Read as DNA, the sequence is TGTGCCAGCAGTTTATCGTGCCGGGATACGCAGTATTTT.